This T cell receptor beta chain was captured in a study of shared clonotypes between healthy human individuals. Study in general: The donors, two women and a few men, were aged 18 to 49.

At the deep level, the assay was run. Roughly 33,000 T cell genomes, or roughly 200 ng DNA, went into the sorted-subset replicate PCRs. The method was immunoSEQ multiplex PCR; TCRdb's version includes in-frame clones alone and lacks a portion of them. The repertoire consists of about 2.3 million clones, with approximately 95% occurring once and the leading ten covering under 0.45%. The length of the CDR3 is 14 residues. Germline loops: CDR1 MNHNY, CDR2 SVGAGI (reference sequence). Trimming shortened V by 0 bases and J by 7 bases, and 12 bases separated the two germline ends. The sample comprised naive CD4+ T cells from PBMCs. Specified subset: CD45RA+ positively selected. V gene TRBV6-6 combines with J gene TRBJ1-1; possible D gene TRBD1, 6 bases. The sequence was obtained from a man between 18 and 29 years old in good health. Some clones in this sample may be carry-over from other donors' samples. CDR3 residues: CASSYSVNRDEAFF. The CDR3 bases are TGTGCCAGCAGTTACTCTGTAAACAGGGATGAAGCTTTCTTT.